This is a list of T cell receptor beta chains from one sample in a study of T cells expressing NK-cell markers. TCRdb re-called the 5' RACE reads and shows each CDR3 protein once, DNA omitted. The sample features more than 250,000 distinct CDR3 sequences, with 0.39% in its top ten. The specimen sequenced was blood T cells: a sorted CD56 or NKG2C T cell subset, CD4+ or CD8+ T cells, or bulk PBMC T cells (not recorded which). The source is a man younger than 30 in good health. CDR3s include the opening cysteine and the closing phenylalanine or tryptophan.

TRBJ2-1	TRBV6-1	CASSRAGEPSYNEQFF
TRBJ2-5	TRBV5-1	CASSSTSGRAQETQYF
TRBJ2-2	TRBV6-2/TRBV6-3	CASRKKPLAGGPGELFF
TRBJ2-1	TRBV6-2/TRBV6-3	CASRTSGRDEQFF
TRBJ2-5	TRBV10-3	CAISRTGAIQETQYF
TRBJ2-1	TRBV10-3	CAISEPKGYSSRYNEQFF
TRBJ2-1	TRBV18	CASSPKSGLVSNEQFF
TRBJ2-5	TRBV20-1	CSARVAGVGQTQYF
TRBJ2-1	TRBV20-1	CSASAGGGVREQFF
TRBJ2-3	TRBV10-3	CAISEGSYTDTQYF
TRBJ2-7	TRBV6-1	CASSQTGQPYEQYF
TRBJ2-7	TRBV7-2	CASSLRATGGYEQYF
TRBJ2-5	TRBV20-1	CSARFISLETQYF
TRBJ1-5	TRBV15	CATSRGKERRLSAQHF
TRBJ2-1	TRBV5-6	CASSLYGTEKEFF
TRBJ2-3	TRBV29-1	CSVVTGQSIADTQYF
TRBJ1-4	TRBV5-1	CASSPKTGGSEKLFF
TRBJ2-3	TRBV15	CATEKIPRGLGTDTQYF
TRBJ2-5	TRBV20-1	CSASRTFGMVETQYF
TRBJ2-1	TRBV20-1	CSARGKGQGVAYNEQFF
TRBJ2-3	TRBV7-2	CASSPYRSADTQYF
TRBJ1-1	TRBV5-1	CASSAAGGGNTEAFF
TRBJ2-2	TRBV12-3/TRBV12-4	CASSYHGGTAGELFF
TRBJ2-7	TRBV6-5	CASSYSGGASYEQYF
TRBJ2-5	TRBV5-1	CASSLSGAVRETQYF
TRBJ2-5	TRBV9	CASSVGWARIREETQYF
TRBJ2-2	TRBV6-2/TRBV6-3	CASSSGTGANTGELFF
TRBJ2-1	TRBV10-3	CAMRGWSYNEQFF
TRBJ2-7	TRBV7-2	CASSLNLIGRREQYF
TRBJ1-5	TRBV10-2	CASSAAGQGQNQPQHF
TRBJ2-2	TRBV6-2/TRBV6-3	CASSLAGDSTGELFF
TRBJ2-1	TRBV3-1	CASSQGSGRAGSNEQFF
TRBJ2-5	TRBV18	CASSPAGSDRETQYF
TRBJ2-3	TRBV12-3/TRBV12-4	CASTRLAGGSTDTQYF
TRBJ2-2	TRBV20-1	CSARELAGGRNTGELFF
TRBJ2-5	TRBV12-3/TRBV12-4	CASSETGGPQETQYF
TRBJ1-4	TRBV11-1	CASSKASDEKLFF
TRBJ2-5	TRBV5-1	CASSARGVWETQYF
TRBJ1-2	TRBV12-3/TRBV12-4	CASTQWSDGYTF
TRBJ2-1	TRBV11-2	CASSPVTGRYYNEQFF
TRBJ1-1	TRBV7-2	CASSLVSQGFMNTEAFF
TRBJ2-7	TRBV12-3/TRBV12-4	CASMIRDTPADEQYF
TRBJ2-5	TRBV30	CAWSVLAGVQETQYF
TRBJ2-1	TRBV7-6	CASSSWTSGRINEQFF
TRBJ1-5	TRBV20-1	CSGGAAGNQPQHF